Below, 14 T cell receptor beta chains from the same sample are listed, as sequenced in a study of radiation and T cells in renal cell carcinoma. Sample time point: baseline pretreatment blood. As to treatment: 15 Gy SBRT to primary tumor, nephrectomy 4 weeks later. Data came from immunoSEQ multiplex PCR; TCRdb stores just in-frame clones and leaves some out. This table holds about 160,000 clones, roughly nine tenths found once. Sequencing was performed on blood, taken from a patient whose treatment included radiotherapy and nephrectomy. These receptor sequences come from a woman between 65 and 79 years old with renal cell carcinoma.

The J gene is TRBJ1-5, the V gene TRBV19, with no clear D. Trimming took off 3 bases at V and 0 bases at J, with 9 bases between the two ends. This CDR3 has 15 residues. Germline V gene lookup returns CDR1 LNHDA and CDR2 SQIVND (reference sequence). This chain's CDR3 is CASSMSQYSNQPQHF. The CDR3 DNA follows: TGTGCCAGTAGTATGAGTCAGTATAGCAATCAGCCCCAGCATTTT.

The chain links TRBV5-4 to TRBJ2-6, with D uncertain. V dropped 2 bases and J dropped 0 bases, with 9 bases sitting between them. Germline V lookup: CDR1 SGHNT, CDR2 YYREEE (reference sequence). The CDR3 is made up of 16 amino acids. The CDR3 sequence is CASSFSRASGANVLTF. DNA for the CDR3: TGTGCCAGCAGCTTTTCCAGAGCCTCTGGGGCCAACGTCCTGACTTTC.

The CDR3 spells CSVSQGAGGNQPQHF. CDR3 in DNA: TGCAGCGTCTCCCAGGGGGCCGGCGGCAATCAGCCCCAGCATTTT. The chain couples TRBV29-1 to TRBJ1-5; 8 bases match TRBD1. Trimming removed 6 bases from V and 2 bases from J; junction bases left unmatched: 9. The CDR3 contains 15 residues. The germline V gene encodes CDR1 SQVTM and CDR2 ANQGSEA.

The chain recombines TRBV7-8 with TRBJ1-5; D ambiguous. The germline gives CDR1 SGHVS, CDR2 FQNEAQ. This CDR3 is built from 17 residues. The V and J ends lost 1 base and 2 bases respectively, with 15 bases between them. The CDR3 loop reads CASSLDGPITGNQPQHF. The CDR3 DNA sequence: TGTGCCAGCAGCTTAGATGGTCCTATAACGGGCAATCAGCCCCAGCATTTT.

The CDR3 bases are TGTGCCAGCAGTTTAAGGGGCCCGCATTCCTACGAGCAGTACTTC. Translation gives CASSLRGPHSYEQYF. This chain connects TRBV27 to TRBJ2-7, with D possibly TRBD1 on 5 matching bases. Trimming removed 2 bases at V and 1 base at J, with 12 bases between. Germline CDR1 MNHEY, CDR2 SMNVEV (reference sequence). This CDR3 has 15 residues.

The rearrangement links TRBV10-1 to TRBJ1-6, with a possible D match to TRBD1 (6 bases). Germline V gives CDR1 WNHNN, CDR2 SYGVQD (reference sequence). The CDR3 consists of 13 residues. Trimming shortened V by 7 bases and J by 9 bases, and 13 bases separated the two germline ends. DNA of the CDR3: TGCGCCAGCATACAGGGTAACCCTTCACCCCTCCACTTT. It specifies CASIQGNPSPLHF.

DNA for the CDR3: TGCAGCGTTGAAGTGGGGGACTCCTCCTCCTACAATGAGCAGTTCTTC. As protein: CSVEVGDSSSYNEQFF. The rearrangement links TRBV29-1 to TRBJ2-1, with D possibly being TRBD2 (6 bases). Germline V gene lookup returns CDR1 SQVTM and CDR2 ANQGSEA. This CDR3 comprises 16 residues. Trimming left V 1 base short and J 0 bases short, with 13 bases between.

The V and J genes are TRBV14 and TRBJ1-2; D is ambiguous. This CDR3 is built from 12 residues. The germline V and J ends were trimmed by 2 bases and 7 bases, with 8 bases remaining between them. Looked up from germline, CDR1 is SGHDN and CDR2 is FVKESK. The DNA of the CDR3 is TGTGCCAGCAGCCAACCCAGGAGTGGCTACACCTTC. Its protein product is CASSQPRSGYTF. The full variable domain, completed using reference TRBV14 and TRBJ1-2, is EAGVTQFPSHSVIEKGQTVTLRCDPISGHDNLYWYRRVMGKEIKFLLHFVKESKQDESGMPNNRFLAERTGGTYSTLKVQPAELEDSGVYFCASSQPRSGYTFGSGTRLTVV.

This clone was detected only a few times. This rearrangement joins TRBV10-3 to TRBJ1-4, with D perhaps TRBD1 (5 bases). The CDR3 totals 13 residues. V was clipped by 6 bases and J by 6 bases, with 11 bases between them. The germline V gene has CDR1 ENHRY and CDR2 SYGVKD. The chain's CDR3 is CAISAKGDEKLFF. The CDR3 DNA sequence: TGTGCCATCAGCGCCAAAGGGGATGAAAAACTGTTTTTT.

The V gene is TRBV5-4, the J gene TRBJ2-7; D remains ambiguous. CDR1 is SGHNT, CDR2 YYREEE, per germline (reference sequence). The CDR3 runs 14 residues. V was shortened by 2 bases and J by 0 bases, with 9 bases between the two germline ends. In DNA, the CDR3 is TGTGCCAGCAGCTTATTCCTTAGCTCCTACGAGCAGTACTTC. This translates into CASSLFLSSYEQYF.

The chain joins TRBV4-2 to TRBJ1-2; the D is unclear. CDR1 is LGHNA, CDR2 YNFKEQ, per germline. The length of the CDR3 is 15 residues. Trimming removed 0 bases from V and 4 bases from J, with 12 bases in between. CDR3 DNA: TGTGCCAGCAGCCAAGAAGGTGACTTGGGCTATGGCTACACCTTC. Translated, it gives CASSQEGDLGYGYTF.

This clone was detected once. DNA of the CDR3: TGTGCCAGTAGGCCTACCGGGACAGGGAAGCTAATGCCCCAGCATTTT. The encoded protein is CASRPTGTGKLMPQHF. The chain joins TRBV19 to TRBJ1-5; the match to TRBD1 covers 9 bases. This CDR3 spans 16 amino acids. Germline V gives CDR1 LNHDA, CDR2 SQIVND (reference sequence). V lost 6 bases, J lost 9 bases, and 15 bases stayed unmatched.

V is TRBV10-3 and J is TRBJ1-6; tentative D call: TRBD1 (5 bases). Germline values: CDR1 ENHRY, CDR2 SYGVKD. The CDR3 has 12 residues. V lost 2 bases and J 16 bases, leaving 12 bases between the germline ends. This CDR3 is CAISEPGAGLHF. Written as DNA, the CDR3 is TGTGCCATCAGTGAGCCCGGGGCAGGGCTCCACTTT.

The rearrangement links TRBV5-1 to TRBJ2-3; 9 positions match TRBD2. Unmatched junction bases numbered 8, after V lost 1 base and J lost 2 bases. CDR3 length equals 17 residues. Germline CDR1 is SGHRS and CDR2 is YFSETQ. Here the CDR3 DNA reads TGCGCCAGCAGCTTGTGGTCTAGCGGGGACCCCACAGATACGCAGTATTTT. This translates into CASSLWSSGDPTDTQYF.